The following is a TCR beta chain sequence with its context. No antigen is known for it. The entry originates in a study of OX40 agonist ivuxolimab in advanced cancers. For the study at large: Every patient in dose escalation had hepatocellular carcinoma, melanoma, renal cell or head and neck cancer. People who had prior anti-PD-1, anti-PD-L1 or anti-CTLA-4 therapy could take part, and under 45% had some. General study points: Among the least clonally expanded were partial responders at 0.1-3.0 mg/kg.

The CDR3 loop spans 16 amino acids. Germline loops: CDR1 LGHNA, CDR2 YSLEER. Deletions cut 0 bases from V and 2 bases from J, with 11 bases between. Clones were sequenced by immunoSEQ multiplex PCR, and TCRdb holds only the in-frame ones, with some missing. The sample contains tens of thousands of clones, approximately 90% of which appear only once. This receptor was taken from an adult with an advanced solid tumor such as melanoma, head and neck, liver or kidney cancer. This material consisted of CD4+ or CD8+ T cells sorted from blood, taken in a trial of the OX40 agonist ivuxolimab. The V and J genes are TRBV4-3 and TRBJ1-5; no firm D call. The CDR3 loop is CASSQEVFRGNQPQHF. The CDR3 nucleotides read TGCGCCAGCAGCCAAGAGGTGTTTCGGGGCAATCAGCCCCAGCATTTT.